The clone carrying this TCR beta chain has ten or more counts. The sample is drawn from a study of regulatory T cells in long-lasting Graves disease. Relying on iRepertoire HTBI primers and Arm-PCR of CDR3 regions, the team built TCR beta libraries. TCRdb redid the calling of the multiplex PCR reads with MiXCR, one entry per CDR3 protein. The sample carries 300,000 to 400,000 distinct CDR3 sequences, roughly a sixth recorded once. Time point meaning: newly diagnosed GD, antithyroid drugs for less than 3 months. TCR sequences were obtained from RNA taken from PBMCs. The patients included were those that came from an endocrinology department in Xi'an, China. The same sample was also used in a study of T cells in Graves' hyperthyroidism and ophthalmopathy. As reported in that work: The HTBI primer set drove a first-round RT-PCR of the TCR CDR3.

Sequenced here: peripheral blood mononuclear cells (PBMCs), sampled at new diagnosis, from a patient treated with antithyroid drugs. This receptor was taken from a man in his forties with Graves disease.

As DNA, the CDR3 is TGTGCCAGCAGGATGACTAGCGGGGGTGGGGAGACCCAGTACTTC. The encoded protein is CASRMTSGGGETQYF. This rearrangement joins TRBV12-3 or TRBV12-4 to TRBJ2-5; TRBD2 aligns across 12 bases. The CDR3 consists of 15 residues. The trim removed 6 bases at V and 5 bases at J, leaving 7 bases unmatched.